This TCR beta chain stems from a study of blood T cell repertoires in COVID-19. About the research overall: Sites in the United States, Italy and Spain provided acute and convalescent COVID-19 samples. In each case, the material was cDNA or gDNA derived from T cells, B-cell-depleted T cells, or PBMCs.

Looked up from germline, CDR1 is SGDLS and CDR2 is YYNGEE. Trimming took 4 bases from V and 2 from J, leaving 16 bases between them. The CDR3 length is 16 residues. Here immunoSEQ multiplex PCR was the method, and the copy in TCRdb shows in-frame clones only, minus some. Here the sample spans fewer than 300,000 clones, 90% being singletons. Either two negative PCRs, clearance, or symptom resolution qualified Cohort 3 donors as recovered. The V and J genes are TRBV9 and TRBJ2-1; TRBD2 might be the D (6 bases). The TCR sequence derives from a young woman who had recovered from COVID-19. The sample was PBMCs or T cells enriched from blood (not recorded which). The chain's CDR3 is CASSLMGGSPYNEQFF. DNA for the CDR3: TGTGCCAGCAGCCTAATGGGGGGATCGCCCTACAATGAGCAGTTCTTC.